This TCR beta chain is drawn from a study of blood T cells in healthy people across ages. For the second PCR, which ran for about 6 to 12 cycles, a sample-barcoded 5' primer and a J-beta primer mix were used. MiXCR, run by TCRdb on the 5' RACE reads, gives a single entry per CDR3 protein. The sample shows 600,000 to 1,000,000 distinct CDR3 sequences, around 25% of them seen only once. Only one count was recorded for this clonotype. Its antigen remains unknown. Overall study findings and caveats: Because sorting was not performed, PBMCs prevented conclusive naive versus antigen-experienced comparison.

The V end lost 5 bases, the J end lost 7 bases, and 18 bases lay between the germline ends. Germline V lookup: CDR1 SGHTA, CDR2 FQGNSA. This CDR3 contains 15 residues. Another study also made use of these data, one on T cells of mothers and their children. That paper notes: Samples were obtained from a few healthy Caucasian mothers and their six children.

The chain joins TRBV7-2 to TRBJ2-1; D possibly uses TRBD1 or TRBD2 (5 bases each). Material: blood. The TCR was taken from a boy between 10 and 17 years old in good health. The CDR3 loop is CASSPTGGWGNEQFF. As DNA, the CDR3 is TGTGCCAGCAGCCCCACAGGCGGATGGGGGAATGAGCAGTTCTTC.